This TCR beta chain is drawn from a study of CD8+ T cells in alopecia areata. The CDR3 has 14 residues. Per germline, CDR1 NSQYPW and CDR2 LRSPGD (reference sequence). Trimming pared 2 bases from V and 3 bases from J, leaving 8 bases between. To note about this clone: The gene names here belong to mouse. The CDR3 is cut off 4 residues early in the read; its end comes from the germline J gene. This CDR3 is also generated by other DNA sequences in the sample.

Sequencing templates came from extracted RNA that was reverse transcribed into cDNA. The table came from immunoSEQ multiplex PCR; TCRdb's copy has only in-frame clones and leaves some out. The sample is made up of around 300,000 clones, none counted only once. Sorting used CD4, CD8alpha, NKG2D, NKG2ACE and other markers on pooled cutaneous lymph node cells. The TCR comes from a C3H/HeJ mouse with alopecia areata. This mouse strain has H2-k as its MHC haplotype. The sequenced material came from CD4+ T cells sorted from a lymph node. V gene TRBV1 combines with J gene TRBJ2-1; D is perhaps TRBD1 (7 bases). The DNA read from the CDR3 is TGCACCTGCAGTGCACAGGGGGGCTATGCT. Encoded protein: CTCSAQGGYA. The full-length CDR3 reads as CTCSAQGGYAEQFF.